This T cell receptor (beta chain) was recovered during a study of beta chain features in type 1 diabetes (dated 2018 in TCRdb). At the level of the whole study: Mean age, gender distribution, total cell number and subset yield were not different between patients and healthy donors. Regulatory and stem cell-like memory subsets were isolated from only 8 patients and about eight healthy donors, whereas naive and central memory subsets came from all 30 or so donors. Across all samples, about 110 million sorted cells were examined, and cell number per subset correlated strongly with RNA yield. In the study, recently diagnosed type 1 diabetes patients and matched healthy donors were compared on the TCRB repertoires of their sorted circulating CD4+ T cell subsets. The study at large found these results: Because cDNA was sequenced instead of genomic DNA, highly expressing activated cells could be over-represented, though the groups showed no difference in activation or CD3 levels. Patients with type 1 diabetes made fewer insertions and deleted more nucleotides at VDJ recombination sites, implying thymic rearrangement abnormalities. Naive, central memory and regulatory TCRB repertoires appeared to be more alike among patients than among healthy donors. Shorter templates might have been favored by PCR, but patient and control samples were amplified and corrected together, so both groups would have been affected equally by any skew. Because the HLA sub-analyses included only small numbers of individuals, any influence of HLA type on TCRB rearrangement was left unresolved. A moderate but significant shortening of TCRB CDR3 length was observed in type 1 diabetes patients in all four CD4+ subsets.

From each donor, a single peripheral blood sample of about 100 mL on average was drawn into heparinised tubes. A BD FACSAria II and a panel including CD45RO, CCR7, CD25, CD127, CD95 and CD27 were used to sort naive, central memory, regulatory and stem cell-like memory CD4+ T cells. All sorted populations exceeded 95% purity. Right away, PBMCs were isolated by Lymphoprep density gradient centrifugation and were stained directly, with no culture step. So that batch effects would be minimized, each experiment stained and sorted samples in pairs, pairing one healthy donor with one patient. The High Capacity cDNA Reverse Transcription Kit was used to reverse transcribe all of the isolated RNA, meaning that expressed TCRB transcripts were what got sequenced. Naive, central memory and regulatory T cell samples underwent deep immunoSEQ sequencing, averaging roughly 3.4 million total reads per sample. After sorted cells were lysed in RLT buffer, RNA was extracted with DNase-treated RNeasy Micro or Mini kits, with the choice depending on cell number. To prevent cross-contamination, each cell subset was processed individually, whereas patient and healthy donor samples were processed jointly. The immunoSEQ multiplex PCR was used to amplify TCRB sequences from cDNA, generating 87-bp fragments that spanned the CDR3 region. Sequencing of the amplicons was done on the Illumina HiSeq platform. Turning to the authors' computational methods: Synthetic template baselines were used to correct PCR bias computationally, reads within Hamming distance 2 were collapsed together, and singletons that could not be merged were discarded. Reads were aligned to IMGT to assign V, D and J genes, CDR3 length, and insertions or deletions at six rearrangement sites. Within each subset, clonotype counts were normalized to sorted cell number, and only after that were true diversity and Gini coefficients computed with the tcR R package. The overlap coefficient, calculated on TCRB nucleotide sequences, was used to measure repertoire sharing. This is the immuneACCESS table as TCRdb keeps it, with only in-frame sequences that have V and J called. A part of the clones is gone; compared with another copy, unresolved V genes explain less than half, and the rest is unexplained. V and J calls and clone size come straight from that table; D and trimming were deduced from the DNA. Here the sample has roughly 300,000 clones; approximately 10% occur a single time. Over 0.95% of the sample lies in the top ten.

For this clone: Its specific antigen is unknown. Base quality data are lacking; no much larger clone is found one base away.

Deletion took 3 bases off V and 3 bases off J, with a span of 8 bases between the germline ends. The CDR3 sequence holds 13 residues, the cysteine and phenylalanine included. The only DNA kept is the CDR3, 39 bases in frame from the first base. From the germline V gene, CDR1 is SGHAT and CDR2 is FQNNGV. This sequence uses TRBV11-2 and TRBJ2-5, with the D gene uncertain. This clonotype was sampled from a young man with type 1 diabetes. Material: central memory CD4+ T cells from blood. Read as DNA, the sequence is TGTGCCAGCAGCTTGACGGTGAAAGAGACCCAGTACTTC. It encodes CASSLTVKETQYF. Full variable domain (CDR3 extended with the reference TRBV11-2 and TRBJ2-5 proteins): EAGVAQSPRYKIIEKRQSVAFWCNPISGHATLYWYQQILGQGPKLLIQFQNNGVVDDSQLPKDRFSAERLKGVDSTLKIQPAKLEDSAVYLCASSLTVKETQYFGPGTRLLVL.